These 3 T cell receptor beta chains came from one sample sequenced in a study of post-analysis software for immune sequencing data. The study's findings and limits: Patients used about 5 TRBV segments, including TRBV5-6, TRBV5-1 and TRBV20-1, more often than controls.

Unique molecular identifiers had been added to the TCR beta cDNA libraries. TCRdb passed the PCR reads through MiXCR, listing each CDR3 protein once. This table has about 400,000 distinct CDR3 sequences, around 37% appearing once. No cognate antigen is known for these TCRs. The sample taken for sequencing was blood. These receptors originate from a girl between 10 and 17 years old with multiple sclerosis.

The V and J genes are TRBV4-1 and TRBJ1-4; D uncertain. Trimming took off 0 bases at V and 0 bases at J, with 8 bases between the two ends. This CDR3 has 16 amino acids. Per germline, CDR1 MGHRA and CDR2 YSYEKL. The chain's CDR3 is CASSQEKISTNEKLFF. CDR3 DNA: TGCGCCAGCAGCCAAGAGAAGATTTCAACTAATGAAAAACTGTTTTTT.

The V gene is TRBV7-9, the J gene TRBJ2-7; 11 positions agree with TRBD1. In germline, CDR1 is SEHNR, CDR2 FQNEAQ (reference sequence). CDR3 length: 16 amino acids. The trim removed 4 bases at V and 7 bases at J, leaving 12 bases unmatched. The CDR3 loop reads CASSSTGTGGSKEQYF. In DNA, the CDR3 is TGTGCCAGCAGCTCAACCGGGACAGGGGGAAGTAAAGAGCAGTACTTC.

The CDR3 DNA sequence: TGTGCCAGCACCCCAGGGGGCAGTTACAACTATGGCTACACCTTC. This encodes CASTPGGSYNYGYTF. This sequence joins TRBV12-3 or TRBV12-4 and TRBJ1-2; 8 bases agree with TRBD1. This CDR3 spans 15 amino acids. V lost 7 bases to trimming and J lost 2 bases; unmatched junction nucleotides: 9.